A selection of T cell receptor beta chains follows, all from one sample in a study of blood T cell repertoires in COVID-19. Here immunoSEQ multiplex PCR was the method, and the copy in TCRdb shows in-frame clones only, minus some. Of 250,000 or so clones in the sample, around nine tenths are singletons; the top ten hold roughly 0.96%. Material: peripheral blood. The receptor source for this set is a middle-aged woman who had recovered from COVID-19. Each CDR3 is given with its conserved first and last residue. A D gene is named only where the DNA matches it firmly. A clone size is listed for some rows: how often the clone was seen (once, few, many), or a class if it is expanded.

J gene | clone size | V gene | D gene | CDR3 protein | CDR3 DNA
TRBJ2-3 | - | TRBV28 | - | CASSLLHPGLRPTDTQYF | TGTGCCAGCAGTTTACTTCACCCAGGGCTGCGGCCCACAGATACGCAGTATTTT
TRBJ2-5 | - | TRBV18 | - | CASSPRGQETQYF | TGTGCCAGCTCACCTAGGGGCCAAGAGACCCAGTACTTC
TRBJ2-3 | - | TRBV29-1 | - | CSVDKRGARGFYAYF | TGCAGCGTTGACAAACGAGGGGCGAGGGGGTTTTACGCGTATTTT
TRBJ1-3 | - | TRBV18 | - | CASSPSTGLSGNTIYF | TGTGCCAGCTCACCGTCAACAGGGCTCTCTGGAAACACCATATATTTT
TRBJ1-2 | once | TRBV5-4 | - | CASSLSQGGGYTF | TGTGCCAGCAGCTTGAGCCAGGGAGGAGGCTACACCTTC
TRBJ1-1 | - | TRBV11-2 | - | CASSLDLGAGLNTEAFF | TGTGCCAGCAGCTTAGATTTAGGGGCCGGCCTGAACACTGAAGCTTTCTTT
TRBJ2-3 | once | TRBV4-2 | TRBD1 | CASSQDYRTGGLSTDTQYF | TGTGCCAGCAGCCAAGATTACAGGACAGGGGGCCTAAGCACAGATACGCAGTATTTT
TRBJ1-1 | - | TRBV18 | - | CASLDSRGTEAFF | TGTGCCAGCTTGGACAGCCGGGGCACTGAAGCTTTCTTT
TRBJ2-7 | - | TRBV4-1 | TRBD1 | CASSQDFPGTGGYEQYF | TGCGCCAGCAGCCAAGATTTCCCCGGGACAGGGGGCTACGAGCAGTACTTC
TRBJ2-5 | - | TRBV2 | - | CASSGQAMETQYF | TGTGCCAGCAGTGGACAGGCGATGGAGACCCAGTACTTC
TRBJ2-1 | few | TRBV6-1 | TRBD2 | CASSEFAGGLSYNEQFF | TGTGCCAGCAGTGAATTTGCGGGAGGCCTCTCCTACAATGAGCAGTTCTTC
TRBJ2-1 | once | TRBV3-1/TRBV3-2 | TRBD2 | CASSQVGTSGNNEQFF | TGTGCCAGCAGCCAAGTTGGGACTAGCGGAAACAATGAGCAGTTCTTC
TRBJ2-2 | - | TRBV25-1 | - | CASSDWGASTGELFF | TGTGCCAGCAGTGATTGGGGCGCGAGCACCGGGGAGCTGTTTTTT
TRBJ1-1 | once | TRBV27 | TRBD1 | CASSLTGANTEAFF | TGTGCCAGCAGTTTAACAGGGGCAAACACTGAAGCTTTCTTT
TRBJ2-7 | - | TRBV25-1 | - | CASSPRGGFGQYF | TGTGCCAGCAGTCCCAGGGGAGGGTTTGGGCAGTACTTC
TRBJ2-2 | once | TRBV7-9 | TRBD2 | CASSLRAAGGGTGELFF | TGTGCCAGCAGCTTACGGGCAGCGGGAGGGGGCACCGGGGAGCTGTTTTTT